This TCR beta chain was captured by sequencing in a study of blood T cell repertoires in COVID-19. The V gene end was trimmed by 10 bases and the J gene end by 5 bases; junction bases not matched to a gene: 8. Germline CDR1 reads SGHRS; CDR2 reads YFSETQ. There are 13 residues in the CDR3. Generated by immunoSEQ multiplex PCR, the TCRdb table keeps only in-frame clones and is missing some. The sample consists of 200,000 to 300,000 clones, about 86% of them appearing once. V usage is TRBV5-1 and J usage is TRBJ2-5, with TRBD2 identical over 10 bases. The origin of this receptor is an elderly woman with acute or convalescent COVID-19. The sample comprised peripheral blood. DNA of the CDR3: TGCGCCTGTCAGCGGGGGGGGGCCGAGACCCAGTACTTC. This gives the protein CACQRGGAETQYF.